This entry lists 4 T cell receptor beta chains sequenced from one sample in a study of vaccination and CD4 T cells after COVID-19. Treatment here: roughly 10-day PBMC culture with coronavirus spike peptide pools or control peptides (ViraFEST assay). Investigators obtained the unexposed donor's CD4+ T cells before the COVID-19 pandemic (2011-2018). Once obtained from cultured CD4+ T cells, the DNA was sequenced using the Oncomine TCR Beta short-read assay. Genomic DNA was taken out of cultured CD4+ T cells by extraction. TCRdb redid the calling of the PCR reads with MiXCR, one entry per CDR3 protein. This sample carries about 7,300 distinct CDR3 sequences, 25% to 40% of them seen once, and the ten largest clones take roughly an eighth. These receptors lack a known antigen. The specimen sequenced was CD4+ T cells from blood, cultured in vitro. The origin of the receptors is a human donor in good health.

The V gene is TRBV7-9, the J gene TRBJ1-5; the D is unclear. Trimming shortened V by 5 bases and J by 4 bases, and 9 bases separated the two germline ends. The germline gives CDR1 SEHNR, CDR2 FQNEAQ (reference sequence). The CDR3 spans 13 residues. CDR3 sequence: CASSGGGNQPQHF. The CDR3 DNA follows: TGTGCCAGCAGCGGAGGCGGGAATCAGCCCCAGCATTTT.

Written as DNA, the CDR3 is TGCAGTGCTAGAGATTTTGGGACTAGCGGGAACGAGCAGTACTTC. It translates to CSARDFGTSGNEQYF. V gene TRBV20-1 combines with J gene TRBJ2-7; 13 bases align to TRBD2. The germline gives CDR1 DFQATT, CDR2 SNEGSKA (reference sequence). J lost 5 bases, V lost 0 bases, and 4 bases had no gene match. CDR3 length: 15 amino acids.

This clonotype was observed a handful of times. V usage is TRBV28 and J usage is TRBJ2-5, with D perhaps matching TRBD2 (5 bases). Per the germline V gene, CDR1 is MDHEN and CDR2 is SYDVKM. Trimming cost V 4 bases and J 5 bases, with 17 bases left between them. The CDR3 consists of 15 residues. In DNA, the CDR3 is TGTGCCAGCAGTTCACCGGGAAGGTCCGGGGAGACCCAGTACTTC. Translating gives CASSSPGRSGETQYF. Complete variable domain (other parts from reference TRBV28 and TRBJ2-5): DVKVTQSSRYLVKRTGEKVFLECVQDMDHENMFWYRQDPGLGLRLIYFSYDVKMKEKGDIPEGYSVSREKKERFSLILESASTNQTSMYLCASSSPGRSGETQYFGPGTRLLVL.

The rearrangement links TRBV19 to TRBJ2-1; D is perhaps TRBD1 (6 bases). Germline CDR1 is LNHDA and CDR2 is SQIVND (reference sequence). This CDR3 is built from 15 residues. Trimming removed 2 bases at V and 0 bases at J, with 8 bases between. CDR3 amino acids: CASSIKGDSYNEQFF. The CDR3, as DNA: TGTGCCAGTAGTATAAAGGGGGACTCCTACAATGAGCAGTTCTTC.